Listed here are 2 T cell receptor beta chains from one sample, sequenced in a study of cytomegalovirus exposure and HLA in healthy donors. The primer mix had 60 Vbeta and 13 Jbeta primers. Assay used: immunoSEQ multiplex PCR; TCRdb lists only in-frame clones, some missing. The sample totals fewer than 70,000 clones; its top ten clones hold 3.5% to 4%. Specimen: PBMCs. These receptors came from a woman aged 18-35 years in good health and CMV-seronegative.

The rearrangement uses TRBV6-1 and TRBJ2-3; TRBD1 is a possible D gene (6 bases). Germline V lookup: CDR1 MNHNS, CDR2 SASEGT. Trimming removed 4 bases from V and 0 bases from J, with 8 bases in between. The CDR3 length is 14 residues. The CDR3 nucleotides read TGTGCCAGCAGTGGGACAGTTAGCACAGATACGCAGTATTTT. Amino acids: CASSGTVSTDTQYF.

This chain connects TRBV7-9 to TRBJ2-7; perhaps TRBD2 as D (5 bases). V gave up 4 bases and J gave up 6 bases, with 7 bases separating them. The CDR3 contains 11 residues. The germline CDR1 and CDR2 sequences are SEHNR and FQNEAQ (reference sequence). The CDR3, as DNA: TGTGCCAGCAGCTGGAGGCTCGAGCAGTACTTC. Amino acid sequence: CASSWRLEQYF. Together with reference TRBV7-9 and TRBJ2-7, the CDR3 gives the full variable domain: DTGVSQNPRHKITKRGQNVTFRCDPISEHNRLYWYRQTLGQGPEFLTYFQNEAQLEKSRLLSDRFSAERPKGSFSTLEIQRTEQGDSAMYLCASSWRLEQYFGPGTRLTVT.